The rows below give T cell receptor beta chains drawn from one sample of a study of blood T cells in healthy people across ages. MiXCR, applied by TCRdb to the 5' RACE reads, yields one record per CDR3 protein. Here the sample spans about a million distinct CDR3 sequences, about two fifths being singletons. The sample taken for sequencing was blood. Source of these receptors: a man between 18 and 29 years old in good health. CDR3s include the opening cysteine and the closing phenylalanine or tryptophan. A D gene is named only where the DNA matches it firmly.

V gene	D gene	J gene	CDR3 protein
TRBV6-2/TRBV6-3	TRBD1	TRBJ2-2	CASSLGQGLTGELFF
TRBV27	NA	TRBJ1-2	CASSIGWGKEGYTF
TRBV11-1	NA	TRBJ2-1	CASSLGYITLNEQFF
TRBV5-1	NA	TRBJ1-1	CASSSRVDTEAFF
TRBV7-2	NA	TRBJ2-3	CASSLYSNGGTQDTQYF
TRBV5-1	TRBD1	TRBJ1-1	CATRVQGMNTEAFF
TRBV4-3	NA	TRBJ2-1	CASSQRDKYLDEQFF
TRBV5-1	NA	TRBJ2-1	CASSLELRDEQFF
TRBV20-1	NA	TRBJ2-2	CSVAGLSIGNTGELFF
TRBV6-2/TRBV6-3	NA	TRBJ2-1	CASSYTDANEQFF
TRBV14	NA	TRBJ2-5	CASSQSFQGRRETQYF